The 32 T cell receptor beta chains given below trace back to one sample, sequenced in a study of response to subunit inactivated influenza vaccine. TCRdb independently ran MiXCR on the RT-PCR reads; one entry per CDR3 protein. Of 400,000 to 650,000 distinct CDR3 sequences listed, less than 7.5% were seen once; the top ten hold around 13%. The source was PBMCs from blood, collected 23 to 25 months after vaccination. The receptors derive from a man between 50 and 69 years old who received an inactivated influenza vaccine.

This clonotype was seen repeatedly, ten times or more. CDR3 DNA sequence: TGCAGTGCTATCCGTCCGGGAATAGCGGGGCGCCAAGGCACAGATACGCAGTATTTT. It encodes CSAIRPGIAGRQGTDTQYF. The chain joins TRBV20-1 to TRBJ2-3, with TRBD2 matching over 8 bases. Germline V gene data show CDR1 as DFQATT and CDR2 as SNEGSKA (reference sequence). The J segment lost 1 base and the V segment lost 4 bases, leaving 19 bases of the junction unmatched. The CDR3 covers 19 residues.

This clonotype was seen at least ten times. The chain carries TRBV28 and TRBJ2-3, with 7 bases that match TRBD2. The V segment lost 4 bases and the J segment 1 base; nucleotides outside the gene matches: 11. Germline assignment: CDR1 MDHEN and CDR2 SYDVKM. The CDR3 length is 17 residues. CDR3 protein: CASSSFWEGSRTDTQYF. As DNA, the CDR3 is TGTGCCAGCAGTTCGTTCTGGGAGGGTAGTCGCACAGATACGCAGTATTTT.

This clonotype has ten or more counts. The chain employs TRBV10-3 and TRBJ1-2; no reliable D call. The CDR3 has 12 amino acids. V dropped 5 bases and J dropped 4 bases, with 8 bases sitting between them. CDR1 and CDR2 (germline): ENHRY, SYGVKD. The CDR3: CAISPGTYGYTF. The DNA of the CDR3 is TGTGCCATCAGTCCCGGAACCTATGGCTACACCTTC.

This clonotype was detected only a few times. The chain has TRBV12-3 or TRBV12-4 and TRBJ2-5; possible D gene TRBD1, 6 bases. Trimming left V 4 bases short and J 5 bases short, with 20 bases between. The CDR3 has 16 residues. The CDR3, as DNA: TGTGCCAGCAGTTCCATCGACAGGCCCCGTCGGGAGACCCAGTACTTC. Residues: CASSSIDRPRRETQYF.

The chain links TRBV18 to TRBJ2-3; TRBD1 matches at 8 bases. J gave up 10 bases and V 6 bases, and 9 bases lay outside the gene matches. This CDR3 comprises 13 residues. Per germline, CDR1 KGHSH and CDR2 LQKENI. This chain's CDR3 is CASSPGQDRAQYF. In DNA, the CDR3 is TGTGCCAGCTCCCCAGGACAGGACAGGGCGCAGTATTTT.

In this sample, this clonotype turned up a few times. CDR3 in DNA: TGTGCCAGTAGTATAGACCCGTCGGGCACTGAAGCTTTCTTT. The encoded protein is CASSIDPSGTEAFF. V usage is TRBV19 and J usage is TRBJ1-1; no clear D. The germline V and J ends were trimmed by 0 bases and 4 bases, with 9 bases remaining between them. Looked up from germline, CDR1 is LNHDA and CDR2 is SQIVND (reference sequence). The CDR3 extends over 14 amino acids.

This clonotype has just a few counts. V and J are TRBV20-1 and TRBJ2-2, with a weak D call TRBD1 (5 bases). Germline loops: CDR1 DFQATT, CDR2 SNEGSKA (reference sequence). With 5 bases removed from V and 3 bases from J, the gap between germline ends came to 7 bases. The CDR3 has 12 residues. The DNA of the CDR3 is TGCAGTGCTTTCAGGGACACCGGGGAGCTGTTTTTT. Encoded protein: CSAFRDTGELFF.

The rearrangement uses TRBV27 and TRBJ2-7; TRBD2 aligns across 7 bases. The V gene's germline CDR1 is MNHEY and CDR2 SMNVEV (reference sequence). The V and J ends lost 0 bases and 0 bases, in that order; junction bases with no gene match: 5. This CDR3 has 16 residues. For the CDR3, the DNA is TGTGCCAGCAGTTTATCCCGGACTAGGGCCTCCTACGAGCAGTACTTC. Protein: CASSLSRTRASYEQYF.

This clonotype came up many times. The genes are TRBV28 and TRBJ2-1; 7 bases map to TRBD2. This CDR3 region has 13 residues. CDR1 and CDR2 (germline): MDHEN, SYDVKM. V gave up 8 bases and J gave up 5 bases; unmatched junction bases: 6. The DNA of the CDR3 is TGTGCCAGCGACGGACTAGTGCACAATGAGCAGTTCTTC. Protein: CASDGLVHNEQFF.

In its sample, this clonotype was seen many times. This chain links TRBV7-9 with TRBJ2-7; D perhaps matches TRBD2 (7 bases). Germline V CDR1 and CDR2: SEHNR, FQNEAQ (reference sequence). The V and J ends lost 1 base and 4 bases respectively, with 14 bases between them. CDR3 length: 15 amino acids. The CDR3 DNA reads TGTGCCAGCAGCTTAGGAGGGGGGGTACCTTACGAGCAGTACTTC. It yields the protein CASSLGGGVPYEQYF.

This clonotype was seen a few times. V is TRBV4-2 and J is TRBJ1-1; D is uncertain. CDR1 is LGHNA, CDR2 YNFKEQ, per germline. V lost 5 bases, J lost 1 base, and 11 bases lay in between. The CDR3 totals 14 residues. CDR3 sequence (DNA): TGTGCCAGCAGCACCCGCTCAGGGAACACTGAAGCTTTCTTT. This codes for CASSTRSGNTEAFF.

The chain has TRBV3-1 and TRBJ2-3; D possibly matches TRBD1 or TRBD2 (5 bases each). The CDR3 has 15 residues. CDR1 is LGHDT, CDR2 YNNKEL, per germline (reference sequence). V shed 4 bases and J shed 7 bases, with 18 bases lying between them. CDR3 residues: CASSRGDPRNHTQYF. The CDR3 DNA reads TGTGCCAGCAGCCGAGGGGACCCGCGAAATCATACGCAGTATTTT.

This clonotype came up a few times. The rearrangement links TRBV25-1 to TRBJ2-7; TRBD2 is a possible D gene (6 bases). The CDR3 runs 14 residues. The germline CDR1 and CDR2 sequences are MGHDK and SYGVNS. Trimming pared 1 base from V and 0 bases from J, leaving 7 bases between. The CDR3 reads CASSEWGDSYEQYF. The CDR3 DNA reads as TGTGCCAGCAGTGAATGGGGGGACTCCTACGAGCAGTACTTC.

This clonotype was counted between two and nine times. The chain carries TRBV9 and TRBJ2-7; tentatively, D is TRBD1 (6 bases). CDR1 is SGDLS, CDR2 YYNGEE, per germline. With 0 bases removed from V and 0 bases from J, the gap between germline ends came to 19 bases. The CDR3 totals 18 residues. Here the CDR3 reads CASSVGYGRQGNSYEQYF. In DNA form, the CDR3 reads TGTGCCAGCAGCGTAGGATACGGACGCCAGGGGAACTCCTACGAGCAGTACTTC.

This clonotype was observed a handful of times. J is TRBJ1-2 and V is TRBV12-3 or TRBV12-4, with a weak D call TRBD1 (6 bases). The CDR3 totals 14 residues. V was cut by 6 bases and J by 8 bases, with 19 bases left in between. The chain's CDR3 is CASRFQRQVGGYTF. CDR3 in DNA: TGTGCCAGCAGATTCCAGCGACAGGTCGGCGGCTACACCTTC.

V and J are TRBV20-1 and TRBJ1-4, with D maybe TRBD1 (6 bases). Germline assignment: CDR1 DFQATT and CDR2 SNEGSKA (reference sequence). The ends were cut back, 0 bases at V and 4 bases at J, with 15 bases in the middle. The CDR3 consists of 16 residues. CDR3 coding DNA: TGCAGTGCTAGAGATGGGGGGGGCAGACTTAATGAAAAACTGTTTTTT. This translates into CSARDGGGRLNEKLFF.

This clonotype was picked up a small number of times. CDR3 region: CASSPPGTFSYEQYF. The CDR3 nucleotides are TGTGCCAGCTCACCACCGGGCACCTTCTCCTACGAGCAGTACTTC. This chain uses TRBV18 with TRBJ2-7; no definite D call. Trimming cost V 0 bases and J 0 bases, with 9 bases left between them. The CDR3 totals 15 residues. Looked up from germline, CDR1 is KGHSH and CDR2 is LQKENI.

This clonotype was counted a few times. The rearrangement links TRBV19 to TRBJ1-5; D is ambiguous. Trimming removed 3 bases from V and 2 bases from J, with 11 bases in between. This CDR3 has 15 amino acids. From germline, CDR1 is LNHDA and CDR2 SQIVND (reference sequence). Written as DNA, the CDR3 is TGTGCCAGTAGTATTCAGGCGGGTGGCAATCAGCCCCAGCATTTT. Its translation: CASSIQAGGNQPQHF.

This clonotype showed up many times. The chain has TRBV28 and TRBJ1-6; D is undetermined. The CDR3 extends over 12 amino acids. V was cut by 2 bases and J by 7 bases, with 3 bases left in between. The germline gives CDR1 MDHEN, CDR2 SYDVKM. The CDR3 region is CASSLINSPLHF. The CDR3 DNA is TGTGCCAGCAGTTTAATCAATTCACCCCTCCACTTT.

The chain links TRBV20-1 to TRBJ2-3, with 10 bases that match TRBD2. The germline gives CDR1 DFQATT, CDR2 SNEGSKA (reference sequence). The CDR3 is 15 amino acids. Germline trimming cut 3 bases from V and 2 bases from J; bases unmatched to any gene: 5. The CDR3 loop reads CSASPSGGFTDTQYF. Here the CDR3 DNA reads TGCAGTGCTAGTCCTAGCGGGGGATTCACAGATACGCAGTATTTT.

The chain recombines TRBV2 with TRBJ1-5, with a tentative D call TRBD1 (6 bases). The V gene's germline CDR1 is SNHLY and CDR2 FYNNEI. There are 15 residues in the CDR3. V dropped 7 bases and J dropped 2 bases, with 15 bases sitting between them. The CDR3 DNA is TGTGCCAGCACCCAACAGGGACCCGGCAATCAGCCCCAGCATTTT. Translating it yields CASTQQGPGNQPQHF.

This clonotype has a handful of counts. The rearrangement uses TRBV20-1 and TRBJ2-5; D might be TRBD1 (6 bases). The germline CDR1 and CDR2 sequences are DFQATT and SNEGSKA (reference sequence). V was shortened by 5 bases and J by 5 bases, with 12 bases between the two germline ends. The CDR3 is 12 residues long. In DNA, the CDR3 is TGCAGTGCTTGGACAGAAGGGGAGACCCAGTACTTC. It translates to CSAWTEGETQYF.

This clonotype was seen at least ten times. The chain recombines TRBV20-1 with TRBJ2-1; TRBD2 agrees at 8 bases. Germline assignment: CDR1 DFQATT and CDR2 SNEGSKA (reference sequence). This CDR3 comprises 14 residues. V gave up 3 bases and J gave up 6 bases; unmatched junction bases: 7. The CDR3 is CSASGLAGLNEQFF. The CDR3 nucleotides are TGCAGTGCTAGCGGGCTAGCGGGCCTCAATGAGCAGTTCTTC.

The rearrangement joins TRBV5-6 to TRBJ2-1; D is unclear. This CDR3 spans 15 amino acids. The V and J ends lost 4 bases and 3 bases respectively, with 14 bases between them. Germline values: CDR1 SGHDT, CDR2 YYEEEE. The CDR3 is CASSPISRFYNEQFF. CDR3 nucleotides: TGTGCCAGCAGCCCCATATCTAGGTTCTACAATGAGCAGTTCTTC.

V gene TRBV10-3 combines with J gene TRBJ1-1, with D uncertain. The CDR3 runs to 12 residues. Between the trimmed V and J ends, which lost 10 bases and 6 bases, there was a span of 15 bases. Looked up from germline, CDR1 is ENHRY and CDR2 is SYGVKD. CDR3 loop: CATAVGVAEAFF. The CDR3 DNA sequence: TGTGCCACGGCGGTGGGAGTCGCTGAAGCTTTCTTT.

In its sample, this clonotype was seen many times. This chain uses TRBV12-3 or TRBV12-4 with TRBJ1-6, with no clear D. The CDR3 runs 14 residues. V gave up 4 bases and J gave up 0 bases, with 4 bases separating them. CDR3 residues: CASSWSSYNSPLHF. CDR3 sequence (DNA): TGTGCCAGCAGTTGGAGCTCCTATAATTCACCCCTCCACTTT.

V usage is TRBV2 and J usage is TRBJ2-2, with a possible D match to TRBD2 (7 bases). Trimming pared 1 base from V and 4 bases from J, leaving 13 bases between. The CDR3 has 16 amino acids. Germline V lookup: CDR1 SNHLY, CDR2 FYNNEI. CDR3 amino acids: CASSEGRGAGTGELFF. Here the CDR3 DNA reads TGTGCCAGCAGTGAAGGTCGGGGGGCCGGCACCGGGGAGCTGTTTTTT.

This chain uses TRBV12-3 or TRBV12-4 with TRBJ1-1; TRBD1 aligns across 9 bases. There are 16 residues in the CDR3. V lost 6 bases, J lost 3 bases, and 11 bases stayed unmatched. CDR3 DNA: TGTGCCAGCAGAGAAGTCGGGACAGGGATCCACACTGAAGCTTTCTTT. Translating it yields CASREVGTGIHTEAFF.

In its sample, this clonotype was seen a few times. This rearrangement joins TRBV30 to TRBJ2-3, with D perhaps TRBD2 (5 bases). CDR3 length: 14 residues. CDR1 and CDR2 (germline): GTSNPN, SVGIG (reference sequence). V shed 5 bases and J shed 3 bases, with 15 bases lying between them. Here the CDR3 DNA reads TGTGCCTGGTCGCGGGTCCACCCAACAGATACGCAGTATTTT. Its protein product is CAWSRVHPTDTQYF.

The chain joins TRBV6-1 to TRBJ2-2; TRBD1 matches at 9 bases. V trimming: 3 bases; J trimming: 5 bases; junction bases outside the gene matches: 4. There are 15 residues in the CDR3. Germline CDR1 reads MNHNS; CDR2 reads SASEGT. For the CDR3, the DNA is TGTGCCAGCAGTGAGAGGGACAGGGTAACCGGGGAGCTGTTTTTT. Translation gives CASSERDRVTGELFF.

This clonotype appeared a few times. J is TRBJ2-1 and V is TRBV12-3 or TRBV12-4, with 12 bases matching TRBD2. J lost 4 bases, V lost 5 bases, and 3 bases had no gene match. The CDR3 spans 15 residues. CDR3 amino acids: CASSMTSGGYNEQFF. DNA for the CDR3: TGTGCCAGCAGTATGACTAGCGGGGGATACAATGAGCAGTTCTTC.

This clonotype was seen only a few times. The V gene is TRBV20-1, the J gene TRBJ1-5; D call uncertain. CDR1 is DFQATT and CDR2 is SNEGSKA in the germline V gene (reference sequence). The CDR3 sequence is 15 residues long. Trimming took off 3 bases at V and 5 bases at J, with 17 bases between the two ends. In DNA, the CDR3 is TGCAGTGCTAGCCGGAGCCGGTCAACGGATCAGCCCCAGCATTTT. Translation: CSASRSRSTDQPQHF.